The 21 T cell receptor beta chains presented below share a single source sample, sequenced in a study of blood T cells in healthy people across ages. Next came a second PCR, run for roughly 6 to 11 cycles, which used a sample-barcoded 5' primer along with a J-beta primer mix. In TCRdb, the 5' RACE reads were re-called with MiXCR into one record per CDR3 protein. The table shows 850,000 to 1,000,000 distinct CDR3 sequences, with 40% to 60% occurring only once. The specimen was blood. These receptors were taken from a young man in good health.

A note on this clonotype: One junction end does not reproduce the germline sequence, and a read error may be involved. V and J are TRBV19 and TRBJ2-3, with D perhaps given as TRBD1 or TRBD2 (6 bases each). Germline V gives CDR1 LNHDA, CDR2 SQIVND (reference sequence). The CDR3 runs 14 residues. The CDR3 DNA sequence: TGTACCAGTAGAGATCCGGGGGCAACAGATACGCAGTATTTT. Protein: CTSRDPGATDTQYF.

Only a few counts were recorded for this clonotype. Just one base apart from a much larger clone, this may be a read error. The DNA of the CDR3 is TGTGCCAGCAGCCGGAGAGCTGGTTACGAGCAGTACTTC. Residues: CASSRRAGYEQYF. The chain links TRBV7-9 to TRBJ2-7; no clear D gene. V was cut by 5 bases and J by 4 bases, with 12 bases left in between. There are 13 residues in the CDR3. Germline loops: CDR1 SEHNR, CDR2 FQNEAQ (reference sequence).

The chain has TRBV4-2 and TRBJ2-3; D is possibly TRBD1 (5 bases). The V end lost 1 base, the J end lost 7 bases, and 15 bases lay between the germline ends. This CDR3 has 15 amino acids. Germline V lookup: CDR1 LGHNA, CDR2 YNFKEQ. CDR3 in DNA: TGTGCCAGCAGCCAAGGTGGGGCGCTTTCAAATACGCAGTATTTT. Translating gives CASSQGGALSNTQYF.

This rearrangement joins TRBV9 to TRBJ2-1; D may correspond to TRBD1 or TRBD2 (5 bases each). Per the germline V gene, CDR1 is SGDLS and CDR2 is YYNGEE. This CDR3 is 15 amino acids long. V lost 3 bases to trimming and J lost 4 bases, with 14 bases between them. The CDR3: CASSEQVREYNEQFF. CDR3 coding DNA: TGTGCCAGCAGCGAGCAGGTCAGGGAGTACAATGAGCAGTTCTTC.

The chain joins TRBV27 to TRBJ2-3; 12 nucleotides align to TRBD2. In germline, CDR1 is MNHEY, CDR2 SMNVEV (reference sequence). The CDR3 is 18 residues long. The junction had 6 bases not matched to a gene; V was cut back by 0 bases and J by 2 bases. The CDR3 DNA reads as TGTGCCAGCAGTTTATCTCCCCGACTAGCGGGGGTCACAGATACGCAGTATTTT. This codes for CASSLSPRLAGVTDTQYF.

This clonotype was seen at least ten times. The V gene is TRBV4-2, the J gene TRBJ2-5; 15 bases match TRBD2. Per germline, CDR1 LGHNA and CDR2 YNFKEQ. With V trimmed by 7 bases and J by 11 bases, 14 bases remained unmatched. This CDR3 is built from 16 residues. The DNA of the CDR3 is TGTGCCAGCACCTCATCCGGGACTAGCGGGGGGTTCAAGCAGTACTTC. It translates to CASTSSGTSGGFKQYF.

CDR3 DNA sequence: TGTGCCAGCAGTGACCAGGGGTGGCGGGAGCAGTACTTC. Its protein product is CASSDQGWREQYF. The V and J genes are TRBV25-1 and TRBJ2-7; perhaps TRBD1 as D (6 bases). CDR3 length equals 13 residues. Trimming shortened V by 3 bases and J by 7 bases, and 13 bases separated the two germline ends. Germline CDR1 MGHDK, CDR2 SYGVNS.

This rearrangement joins TRBV29-1 to TRBJ1-4; 8 bases agree with TRBD1. The CDR3 runs 17 residues. Trimming cost V 4 bases and J 3 bases; bases outside gene matches: 13. In germline, CDR1 is SQVTM, CDR2 ANQGSEA. The CDR3: CSVAKGQVVEANEKLFF. CDR3 coding DNA: TGCAGCGTTGCGAAGGGACAGGTAGTGGAGGCTAATGAAAAACTGTTTTTT. The full variable domain, in which reference TRBV29-1 and TRBJ1-4 provide the parts outside the CDR3, is SAVISQKPSRDICQRGTSLTIQCQVDSQVTMMFWYRQQPGQSLTLIATANQGSEATYESGFVIDKFPISRPNLTFSTLTVSNMSPEDSSIYLCSVAKGQVVEANEKLFFGSGTQLSVL.

In its sample, this clonotype was seen a few times. The V gene is TRBV21-1, the J gene TRBJ2-4. TRBV21-1 is termed a pseudogene. CDR3 length: 15 residues. CDR3 region: CASTLLTLAKNIQYF. The CDR3 nucleotides are TGTGCCAGCACCTTGCTAACACTAGCCAAAAACATTCAGTACTTC.

This clonotype was seen repeatedly, ten times or more. The chain recombines TRBV12-3 or TRBV12-4 with TRBJ2-5; a weak D match, TRBD1 (6 bases). The CDR3 spans 15 residues. The ends were cut back, 6 bases at V and 2 bases at J, with 16 bases in the middle. CDR3 in DNA: TGTGCCAGCAGACGGGGCCAGGGGAGTCAAGAGACCCAGTACTTC. Translation gives CASRRGQGSQETQYF.

The CDR3 nucleotides are TGTGCCAGCACCGGGACAGGGAGTGACACCGGGGAGCTGTTTTTT. Its protein is CASTGTGSDTGELFF. V gene TRBV12-3 or TRBV12-4 combines with J gene TRBJ2-2; 9 bases align to TRBD1. The CDR3 sequence is 15 residues long. The V and J ends lost 7 bases and 3 bases, in that order; junction bases with no gene match: 6.

This clonotype has only a few counts. J is TRBJ1-2 and V is TRBV6-6; TRBD1 matches at 7 bases. V shed 6 bases, J shed 0 bases, and the junction held 10 bases outside the gene matches. This CDR3 is 16 amino acids long. Looked up from germline, CDR1 is MNHNY and CDR2 is SVGAGI (reference sequence). The CDR3 DNA sequence: TGTGCCAGCAGCTACCAGGGGGAGCGACCTAACTATGGCTACACCTTC. Translation: CASSYQGERPNYGYTF.

The gene calls are TRBV27 and TRBJ2-5; D may be TRBD2 (5 bases). The closer fit of TRBJ2-7 to the DNA end suggests the J call may be wrong. Germline V gives CDR1 MNHEY, CDR2 SMNVEV (reference sequence). This CDR3 has 16 amino acids. As DNA, the CDR3 is TGTGCCAGCAGTTTATCCACCGGGAACCTTTTTTACGAGCAGTACTTC. This encodes CASSLSTGNLFYEQYF.

In the case of this clonotype: A much larger clone lies one base from this, so it may be a read error. The rearrangement uses TRBV10-3 and TRBJ2-5, with 7 bases matching TRBD1. V was pared by 6 bases and J by 11 bases, with 9 bases of the junction left unmatched. CDR1 ENHRY and CDR2 SYGVKD come from the germline V gene. This CDR3 has 12 residues. The CDR3 DNA sequence: TGTGCCATCAGGGGACAGAACGATGAGCAGTACTTC. Translating gives CAIRGQNDEQYF.

V gene TRBV7-2 combines with J gene TRBJ2-3; TRBD2 aligns across 7 bases. The length of the CDR3 is 15 residues. Germline lookup yields CDR1 SGHTA and CDR2 FQGNSA. The junction had 7 bases not matched to a gene; V was cut back by 5 bases and J by 2 bases. Written as DNA, the CDR3 is TGTGCCAGCAGCCTTAGCGGGTTTCCCACAGATACGCAGTATTTT. Translated, it gives CASSLSGFPTDTQYF.

This clonotype came up a few times. The chain is built from TRBV7-2 and TRBJ2-1, with unresolved D. Germline CDR1 SGHTA, CDR2 FQGNSA. The V end lost 2 bases, the J end lost 6 bases, and 11 bases lay between the germline ends. The CDR3 runs to 14 residues. The CDR3 coding sequence is TGTGCCAGCAGCTTATCTCAAGCTACCAATGAGCAGTTCTTC. Translation: CASSLSQATNEQFF.

A few counts support this clonotype. The chain employs TRBV6-1 and TRBJ2-3; no firm D call. Germline CDR1 reads MNHNS; CDR2 reads SASEGT. The CDR3 covers 12 residues. V was cut by 0 bases and J by 8 bases, with 6 bases left in between. This CDR3 reads CASSEAESTQYF. CDR3 nucleotide sequence: TGTGCCAGCAGTGAAGCAGAGTCTACGCAGTATTTT.

The gene calls are TRBV29-1 and TRBJ1-2; 10 nucleotides align to TRBD1. This CDR3 region has 15 residues. The germline gives CDR1 SQVTM, CDR2 ANQGSEA. V lost 0 bases, J lost 8 bases, and 9 bases stayed unmatched. CDR3 DNA: TGCAGCGTTGAAGATGAACCGGGACAGGGGAAGGGCTACACCTTC. Amino acid sequence: CSVEDEPGQGKGYTF.

The chain employs TRBV4-1 and TRBJ1-6; D remains unclear. Between the trimmed V and J ends, which lost 1 base and 5 bases, there was a span of 3 bases. This CDR3 is built from 13 residues. Germline CDR1 reads MGHRA; CDR2 reads YSYEKL. The CDR3 DNA sequence: TGCGCCAGCAGCCAAGTGAATAATTCACCCCTCCACTTT. Translation gives CASSQVNNSPLHF.

This chain links TRBV27 with TRBJ2-4; D is unresolved. The CDR3 covers 16 residues. Germline V gives CDR1 MNHEY, CDR2 SMNVEV (reference sequence). V lost 6 bases and J 2 bases, leaving 17 bases between the germline ends. In nucleotides, the CDR3 is TGTGCCAGCAGCGAACCTGCTCTGGGTACCAAAAACATTCAGTACTTC. This sequence encodes CASSEPALGTKNIQYF.

This chain links TRBV7-2 with TRBJ1-4, with TRBD1 identical over 7 bases. The CDR3 has 14 residues. Germline values: CDR1 SGHTA, CDR2 FQGNSA. Trimming took 5 bases from V and 4 from J; bases not matched to a gene: 4. The DNA of the CDR3 is TGTGCCAGCAGCGCCAGGGGGGGTAATGAAAAACTGTTTTTT. Translating gives CASSARGGNEKLFF.